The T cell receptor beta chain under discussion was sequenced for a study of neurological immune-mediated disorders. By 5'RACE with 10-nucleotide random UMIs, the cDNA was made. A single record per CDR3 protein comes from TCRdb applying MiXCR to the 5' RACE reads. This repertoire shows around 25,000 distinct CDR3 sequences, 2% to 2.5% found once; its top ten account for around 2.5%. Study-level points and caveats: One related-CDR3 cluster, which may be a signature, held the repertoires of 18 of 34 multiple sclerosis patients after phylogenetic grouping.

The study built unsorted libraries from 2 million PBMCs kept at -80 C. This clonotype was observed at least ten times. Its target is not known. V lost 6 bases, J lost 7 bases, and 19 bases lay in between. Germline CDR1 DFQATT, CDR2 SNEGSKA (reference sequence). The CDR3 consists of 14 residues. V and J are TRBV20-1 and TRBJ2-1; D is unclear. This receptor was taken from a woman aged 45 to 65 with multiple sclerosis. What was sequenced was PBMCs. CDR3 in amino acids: CSAHPTLLDNEQFF. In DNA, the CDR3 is TGCAGTGCCCACCCGACTCTCCTCGATAATGAGCAGTTCTTC.